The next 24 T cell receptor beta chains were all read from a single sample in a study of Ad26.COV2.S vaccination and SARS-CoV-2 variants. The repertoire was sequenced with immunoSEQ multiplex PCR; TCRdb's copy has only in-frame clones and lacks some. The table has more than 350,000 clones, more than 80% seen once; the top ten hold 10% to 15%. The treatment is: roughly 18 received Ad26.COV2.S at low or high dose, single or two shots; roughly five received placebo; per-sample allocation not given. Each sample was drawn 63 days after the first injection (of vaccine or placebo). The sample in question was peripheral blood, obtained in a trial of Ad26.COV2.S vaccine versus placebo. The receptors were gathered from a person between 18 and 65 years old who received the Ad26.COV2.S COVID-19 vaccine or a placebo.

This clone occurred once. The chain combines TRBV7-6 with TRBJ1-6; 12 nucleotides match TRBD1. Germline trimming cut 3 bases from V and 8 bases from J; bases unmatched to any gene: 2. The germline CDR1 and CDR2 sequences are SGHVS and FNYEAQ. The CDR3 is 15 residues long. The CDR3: CASSLGQGAHSPLHF. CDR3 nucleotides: TGTGCCAGCAGCTTGGGACAGGGGGCTCATTCACCCCTCCACTTT.

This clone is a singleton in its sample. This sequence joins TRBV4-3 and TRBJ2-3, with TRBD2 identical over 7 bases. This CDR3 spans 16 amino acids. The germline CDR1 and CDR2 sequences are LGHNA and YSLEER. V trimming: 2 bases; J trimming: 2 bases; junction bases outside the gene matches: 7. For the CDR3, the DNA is TGCGCCAGCAGCCAAAGCGCTAGCGGCTACACAGATACGCAGTATTTT. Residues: CASSQSASGYTDTQYF.

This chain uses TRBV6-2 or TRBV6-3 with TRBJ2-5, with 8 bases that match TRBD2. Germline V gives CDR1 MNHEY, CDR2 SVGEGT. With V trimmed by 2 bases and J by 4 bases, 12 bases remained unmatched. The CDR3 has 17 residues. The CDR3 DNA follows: TGTGCCAGCAGTTACGTGCGGGGGGCAATCCTCCCAGAGACCCAGTACTTC. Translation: CASSYVRGAILPETQYF.

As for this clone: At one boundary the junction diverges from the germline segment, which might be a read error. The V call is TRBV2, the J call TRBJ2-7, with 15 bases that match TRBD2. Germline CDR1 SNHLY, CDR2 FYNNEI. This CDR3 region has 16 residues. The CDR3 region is CASREGLAGGSYEQYF. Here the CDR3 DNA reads TGTGCCAGCAGAGAAGGACTAGCGGGAGGGTCCTACGAGCAGTACTTC.

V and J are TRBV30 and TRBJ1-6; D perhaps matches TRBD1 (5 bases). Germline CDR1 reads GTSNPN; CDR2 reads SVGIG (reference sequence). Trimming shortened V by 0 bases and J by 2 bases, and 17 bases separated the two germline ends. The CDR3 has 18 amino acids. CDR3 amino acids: CAWSVREGPEPYNSPLHF. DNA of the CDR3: TGTGCCTGGAGTGTACGGGAGGGGCCGGAGCCCTATAATTCACCCCTCCACTTT.

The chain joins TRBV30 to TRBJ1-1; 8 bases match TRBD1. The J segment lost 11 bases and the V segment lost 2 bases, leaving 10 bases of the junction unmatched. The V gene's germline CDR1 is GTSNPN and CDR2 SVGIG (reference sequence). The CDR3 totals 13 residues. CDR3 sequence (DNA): TGTGCCTGGAGTCAAAGGTCGGACAGGGAGGCTTTCTTT. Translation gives CAWSQRSDREAFF.

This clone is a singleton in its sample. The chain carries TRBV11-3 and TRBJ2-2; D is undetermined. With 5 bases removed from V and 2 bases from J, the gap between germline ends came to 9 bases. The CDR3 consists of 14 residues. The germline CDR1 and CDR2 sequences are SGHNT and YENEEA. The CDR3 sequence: CASSHRPNTGELFF. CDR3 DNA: TGTGCCAGCAGCCACAGACCCAACACCGGGGAGCTGTTTTTT.

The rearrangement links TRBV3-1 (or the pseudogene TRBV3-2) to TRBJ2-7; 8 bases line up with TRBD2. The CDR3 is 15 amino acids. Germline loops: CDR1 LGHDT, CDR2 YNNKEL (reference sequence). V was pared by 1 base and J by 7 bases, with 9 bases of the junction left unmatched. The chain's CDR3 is CASSQAAGGPGEQYF. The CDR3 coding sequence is TGTGCCAGCAGCCAAGCGGCGGGAGGCCCGGGGGAGCAGTACTTC.

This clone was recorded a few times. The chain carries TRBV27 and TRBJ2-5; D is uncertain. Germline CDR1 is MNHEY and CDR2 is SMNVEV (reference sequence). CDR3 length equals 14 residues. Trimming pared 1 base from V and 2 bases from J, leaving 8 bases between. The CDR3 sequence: CASSLLYKQETQYF. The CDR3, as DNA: TGTGCCAGCAGTTTATTGTACAAACAAGAGACCCAGTACTTC.

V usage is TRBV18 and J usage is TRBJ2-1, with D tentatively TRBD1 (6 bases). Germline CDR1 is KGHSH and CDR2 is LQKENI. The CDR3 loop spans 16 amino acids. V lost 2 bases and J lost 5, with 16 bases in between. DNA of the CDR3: TGTGCCAGCTCACCAGAAATAGGGGGTTTCCACAATGAGCAGTTCTTC. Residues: CASSPEIGGFHNEQFF.

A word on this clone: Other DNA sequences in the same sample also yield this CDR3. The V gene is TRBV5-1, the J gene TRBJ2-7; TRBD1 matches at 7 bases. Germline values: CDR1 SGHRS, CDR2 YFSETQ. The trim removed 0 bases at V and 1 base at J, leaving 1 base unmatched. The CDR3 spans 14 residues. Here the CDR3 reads CASSLGDSSYEQYF. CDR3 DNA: TGCGCCAGCAGCTTGGGGGACAGTTCCTACGAGCAGTACTTC.

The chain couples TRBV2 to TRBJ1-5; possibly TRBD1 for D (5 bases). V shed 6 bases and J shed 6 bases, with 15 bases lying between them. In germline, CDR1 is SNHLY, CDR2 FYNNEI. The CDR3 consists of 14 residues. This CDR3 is CASRPRVDRQPQHF. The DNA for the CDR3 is TGTGCCAGCAGGCCCAGGGTGGATCGTCAGCCCCAGCATTTT.

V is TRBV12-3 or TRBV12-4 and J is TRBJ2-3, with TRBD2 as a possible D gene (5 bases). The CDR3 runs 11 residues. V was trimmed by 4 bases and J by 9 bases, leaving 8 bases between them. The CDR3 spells CASSYTGTQYF. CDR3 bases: TGTGCCAGCAGTTACACGGGGACGCAGTATTTT.

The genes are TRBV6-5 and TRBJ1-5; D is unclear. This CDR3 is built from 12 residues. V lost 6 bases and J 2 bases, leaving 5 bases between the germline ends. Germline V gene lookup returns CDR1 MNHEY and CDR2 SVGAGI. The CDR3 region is CASRRGNQPQHF. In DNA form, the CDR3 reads TGTGCCAGCAGAAGGGGCAATCAGCCCCAGCATTTT.

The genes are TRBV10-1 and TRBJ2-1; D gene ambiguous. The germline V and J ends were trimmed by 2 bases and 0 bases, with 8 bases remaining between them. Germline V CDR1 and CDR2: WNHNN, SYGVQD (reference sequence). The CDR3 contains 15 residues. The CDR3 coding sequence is TGCGCCAGCAGTGAGGGTCACAGCTCCTACAATGAGCAGTTCTTC. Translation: CASSEGHSSYNEQFF.

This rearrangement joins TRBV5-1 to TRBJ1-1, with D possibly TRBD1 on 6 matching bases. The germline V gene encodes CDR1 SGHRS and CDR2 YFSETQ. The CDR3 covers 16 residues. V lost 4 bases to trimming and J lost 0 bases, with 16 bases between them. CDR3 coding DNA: TGCGCCAGCAGCCGATCCAAGGACAGATTGAACACTGAAGCTTTCTTT. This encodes CASSRSKDRLNTEAFF.

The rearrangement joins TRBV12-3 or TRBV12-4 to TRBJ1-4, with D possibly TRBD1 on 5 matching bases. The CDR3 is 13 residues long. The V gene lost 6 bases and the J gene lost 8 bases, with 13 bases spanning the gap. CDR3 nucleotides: TGTGCCAGCAGCCCCCGGGACTTCGAAAAACTGTTTTTT. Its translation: CASSPRDFEKLFF.

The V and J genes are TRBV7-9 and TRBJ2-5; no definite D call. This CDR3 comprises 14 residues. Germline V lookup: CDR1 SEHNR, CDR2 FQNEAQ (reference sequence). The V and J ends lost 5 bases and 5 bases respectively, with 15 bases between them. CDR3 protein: CASSAAPYLETQYF. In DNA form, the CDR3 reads TGTGCCAGCAGCGCCGCTCCTTACCTTGAGACCCAGTACTTC. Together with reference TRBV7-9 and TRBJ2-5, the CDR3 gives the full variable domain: DTGVSQNPRHKITKRGQNVTFRCDPISEHNRLYWYRQTLGQGPEFLTYFQNEAQLEKSRLLSDRFSAERPKGSFSTLEIQRTEQGDSAMYLCASSAAPYLETQYFGPGTRLLVL.

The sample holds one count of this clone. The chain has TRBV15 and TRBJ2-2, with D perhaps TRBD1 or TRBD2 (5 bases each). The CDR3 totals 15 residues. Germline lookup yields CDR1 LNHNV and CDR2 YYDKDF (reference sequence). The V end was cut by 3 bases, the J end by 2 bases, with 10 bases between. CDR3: CATSRGPLNTGELFF. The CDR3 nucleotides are TGTGCCACCAGCAGGGGACCCCTAAACACCGGGGAGCTGTTTTTT.

CDR3 sequence: CASSNIPGQADNQPQHF. CDR3 coding DNA: TGTGCCAGCAGTAATATACCGGGACAGGCGGACAATCAGCCCCAGCATTTT. The chain links TRBV2 to TRBJ1-5, with 8 bases lining up with TRBD1. Looked up from germline, CDR1 is SNHLY and CDR2 is FYNNEI. CDR3 length: 17 amino acids. V trimming: 5 bases; J trimming: 3 bases; junction bases outside the gene matches: 12. The complete variable domain, with remaining parts taken from reference TRBV2 and TRBJ1-5, reads EPEVTQTPSHQVTQMGQEVILRCVPISNHLYFYWYRQILGQKVEFLVSFYNNEISEKSEIFDDQFSVERPDGSNFTLKIRSTKLEDSAMYFCASSNIPGQADNQPQHFGDGTRLSIL.

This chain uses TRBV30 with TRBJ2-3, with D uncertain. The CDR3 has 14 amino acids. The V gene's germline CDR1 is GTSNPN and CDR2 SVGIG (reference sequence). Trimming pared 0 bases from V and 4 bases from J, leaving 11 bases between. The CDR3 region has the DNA TGTGCCTGGAGTGTTAGGGTCGGCGCAGATACGCAGTATTTT. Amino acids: CAWSVRVGADTQYF. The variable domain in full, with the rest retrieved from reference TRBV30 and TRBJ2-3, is SQTIHQWPATLVQPVGSPLSLECTVEGTSNPNLYWYRQAAGRGLQLLFYSVGIGQISSEVPQNLSASRPQDRQFILSSKKLLLSDSGFYLCAWSVRVGADTQYFGPGTRLTVL.

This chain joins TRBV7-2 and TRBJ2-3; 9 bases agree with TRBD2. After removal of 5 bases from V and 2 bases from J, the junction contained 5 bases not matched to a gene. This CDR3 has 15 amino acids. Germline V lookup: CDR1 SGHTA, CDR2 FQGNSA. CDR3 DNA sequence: TGTGCCAGCAGCCACAGCGGGGGGTCCACAGATACGCAGTATTTT. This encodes CASSHSGGSTDTQYF. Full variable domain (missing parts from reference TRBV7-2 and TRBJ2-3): GAGVSQSPSNKVTEKGKDVELRCDPISGHTALYWYRQSLGQGLEFLIYFQGNSAPDKSGLPSDRFSAERTGGSVSTLTIQRTQQEDSAVYLCASSHSGGSTDTQYFGPGTRLTVL.

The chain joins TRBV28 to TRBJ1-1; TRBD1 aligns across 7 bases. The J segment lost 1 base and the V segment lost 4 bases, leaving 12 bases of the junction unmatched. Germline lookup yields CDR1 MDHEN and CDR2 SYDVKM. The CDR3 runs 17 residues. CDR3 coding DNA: TGTGCCAGCAGTTCCCTAATACTGGGGACAGAGAACACTGAAGCTTTCTTT. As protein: CASSSLILGTENTEAFF.

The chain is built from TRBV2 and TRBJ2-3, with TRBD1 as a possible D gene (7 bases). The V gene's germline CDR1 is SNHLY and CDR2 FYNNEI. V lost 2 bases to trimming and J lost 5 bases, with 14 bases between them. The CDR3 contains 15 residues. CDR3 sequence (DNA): TGTGCCAGCAGTGAACAGGGGGGATGGAGAGATACGCAGTATTTT. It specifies CASSEQGGWRDTQYF.